The text below deals with one TCR beta chain. The V segment lost 6 bases and the J segment 2 bases; nucleotides outside the gene matches: 13. CDR3 length equals 17 residues. CDR1 MNHNY and CDR2 SVGAGI come from the germline V gene (reference sequence). The TCR beta repertoire was assessed by survey-level immunoSEQ sequencing. Profiling relied on immunoSEQ multiplex PCR, and the TCRdb table lists in-frame clones only, not all of them. The table includes nearly 70,000 clones, about 94% detected once. Specimen: PBMCs. The gene calls are TRBV6-6 and TRBJ1-5, with 7 bases matching TRBD1. The clonotype comes from a man aged 40-49 years with rheumatoid arthritis. In nucleotides, the CDR3 is TGTGCCAGCAGGCGACAGGGTTTGGGGTCTGGCAATCAGCCCCAGCATTTT. It translates to CASRRQGLGSGNQPQHF.